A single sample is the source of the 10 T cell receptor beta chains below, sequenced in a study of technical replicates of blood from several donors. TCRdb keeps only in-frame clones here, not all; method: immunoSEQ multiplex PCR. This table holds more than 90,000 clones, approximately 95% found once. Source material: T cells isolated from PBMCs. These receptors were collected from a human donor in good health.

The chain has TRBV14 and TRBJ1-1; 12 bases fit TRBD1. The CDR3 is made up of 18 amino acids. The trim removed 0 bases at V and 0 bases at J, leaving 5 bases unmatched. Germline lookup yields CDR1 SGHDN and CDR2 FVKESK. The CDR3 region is CASSQDWDRGLMNTEAFF. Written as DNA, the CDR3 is TGTGCCAGCAGCCAAGATTGGGACAGGGGGCTCATGAACACTGAAGCTTTCTTT.

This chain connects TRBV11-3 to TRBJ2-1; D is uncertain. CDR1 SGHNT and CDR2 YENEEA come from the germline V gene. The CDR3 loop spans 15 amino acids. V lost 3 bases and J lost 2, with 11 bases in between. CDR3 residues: CASSFGLEPYNEQFF. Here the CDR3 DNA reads TGTGCCAGCAGCTTTGGGTTGGAGCCCTACAATGAGCAGTTCTTC. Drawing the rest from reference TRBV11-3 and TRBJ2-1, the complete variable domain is EAGVVQSPRYKIIEKKQPVAFWCNPISGHNTLYWYLQNLGQGPELLIRYENEEAVDDSQLPKDRFSAERLKGVDSTLKIQPAELGDSAVYLCASSFGLEPYNEQFFGPGTRLTVL.

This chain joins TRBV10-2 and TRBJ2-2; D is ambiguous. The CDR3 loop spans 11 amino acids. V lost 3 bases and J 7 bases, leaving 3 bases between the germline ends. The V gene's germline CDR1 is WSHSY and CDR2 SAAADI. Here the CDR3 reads CASSDYGELFF. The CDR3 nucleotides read TGCGCCAGCAGTGACTACGGGGAGCTGTTTTTT.

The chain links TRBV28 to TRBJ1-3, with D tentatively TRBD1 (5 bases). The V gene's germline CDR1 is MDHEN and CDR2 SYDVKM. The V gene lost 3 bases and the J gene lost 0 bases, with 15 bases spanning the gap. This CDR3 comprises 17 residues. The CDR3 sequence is CASSLWQTDSSGNTIYF. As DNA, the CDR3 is TGTGCCAGCAGTTTGTGGCAGACAGACTCCTCTGGAAACACCATATATTTT. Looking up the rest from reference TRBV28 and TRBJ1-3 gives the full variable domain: DVKVTQSSRYLVKRTGEKVFLECVQDMDHENMFWYRQDPGLGLRLIYFSYDVKMKEKGDIPEGYSVSREKKERFSLILESASTNQTSMYLCASSLWQTDSSGNTIYFGEGSWLTVV.

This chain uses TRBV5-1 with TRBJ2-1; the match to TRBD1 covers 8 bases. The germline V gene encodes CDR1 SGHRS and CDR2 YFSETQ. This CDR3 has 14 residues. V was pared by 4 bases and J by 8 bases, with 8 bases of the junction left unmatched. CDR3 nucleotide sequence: TGCGCCAGCAGCGGCGGAGGACAGGGCTATGAGCAGTTCTTC. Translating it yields CASSGGGQGYEQFF.

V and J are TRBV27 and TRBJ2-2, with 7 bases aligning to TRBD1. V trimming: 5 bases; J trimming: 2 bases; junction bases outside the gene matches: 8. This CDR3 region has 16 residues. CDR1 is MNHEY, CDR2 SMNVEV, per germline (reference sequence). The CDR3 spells CASSTWTGLNTGELFF. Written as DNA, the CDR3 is TGTGCCAGCAGTACTTGGACAGGACTCAACACCGGGGAGCTGTTTTTT.

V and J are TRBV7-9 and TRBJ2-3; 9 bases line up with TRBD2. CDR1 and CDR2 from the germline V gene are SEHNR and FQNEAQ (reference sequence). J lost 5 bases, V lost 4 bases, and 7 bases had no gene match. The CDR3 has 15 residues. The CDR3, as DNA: TGTGCCAGCAGCTCGGGACTAGCTACAGGAGATACGCAGTATTTT. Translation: CASSSGLATGDTQYF.

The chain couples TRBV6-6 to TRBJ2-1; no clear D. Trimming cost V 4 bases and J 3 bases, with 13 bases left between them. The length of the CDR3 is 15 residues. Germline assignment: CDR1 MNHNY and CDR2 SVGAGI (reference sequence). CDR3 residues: CASSSDLGLYNEQFF. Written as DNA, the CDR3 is TGTGCCAGCAGTTCTGACTTAGGCCTCTACAATGAGCAGTTCTTC.

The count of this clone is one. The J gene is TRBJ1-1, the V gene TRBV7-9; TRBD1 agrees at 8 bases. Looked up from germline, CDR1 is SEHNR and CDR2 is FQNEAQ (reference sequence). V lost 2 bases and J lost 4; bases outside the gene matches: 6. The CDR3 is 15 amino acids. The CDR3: CASSLRQGKGTEAFF. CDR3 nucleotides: TGTGCCAGCAGCTTAAGACAGGGGAAGGGCACTGAAGCTTTCTTT.

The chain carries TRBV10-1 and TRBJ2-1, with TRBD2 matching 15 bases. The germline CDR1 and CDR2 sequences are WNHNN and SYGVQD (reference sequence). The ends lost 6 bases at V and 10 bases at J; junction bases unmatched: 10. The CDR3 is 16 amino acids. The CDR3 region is CASRGTGTSGGIEQFF. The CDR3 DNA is TGCGCCAGCAGAGGTACCGGGACTAGCGGGGGGATAGAGCAGTTCTTC.